This T cell receptor (beta chain) is from a study of early T cells in non-severe SARS-CoV-2 infection. Study details: Unpaired chains resulted from sequencing bulk RNA of unsorted whole blood.

Molecules of cDNA were individually given unique molecular identifiers that were attached to them. Using its own MiXCR run on the 5' RACE reads, TCRdb lists one record per CDR3 protein. The sample gives tens of thousands of distinct CDR3 sequences, about 13% of which show up once; nearly 6% is in the top ten. Germline loops: CDR1 MDHEN, CDR2 SYDVKM. This CDR3 contains 12 residues. V was shortened by 6 bases and J by 4 bases, with 9 bases between the two germline ends. This clonotype was observed many times. The chain is built from TRBV28 and TRBJ1-1, with D tentatively TRBD1 (6 bases). This TCR derives from an adult who was a healthcare worker with PCR-confirmed SARS-CoV-2 infection or an uninfected control (not recorded which). The specimen sequenced was whole blood. This CDR3 reads CASRQGTTEAFF. CDR3 sequence (DNA): TGTGCCAGCAGACAGGGAACCACTGAAGCTTTCTTT.